This T cell receptor beta chain stems from a study of identical twins. This clonotype has more than one count but fewer than ten. Each CDR3 protein gets one entry after TCRdb re-called the 5' RACE reads with MiXCR. The sample carries approximately 240,000 distinct CDR3 sequences, around 15% recorded once. This receptor was taken from a young woman in good health. Sequencing used memory (CD45RO+) T cells sorted from blood.

The CDR3 bases are TGTGCCAGCAGTTACGGGACTAGCAGGTACGAGCAGTACTTC. Translating it yields CASSYGTSRYEQYF. This sequence joins TRBV6-5 and TRBJ2-7, with 9 bases lining up with TRBD2. The CDR3 loop spans 14 amino acids. Germline-derived CDR1 and CDR2 are MNHEY and SVGAGI. The junction had 3 bases not matched to a gene; V was cut back by 2 bases and J by 4 bases.